This T cell receptor beta chain was sequenced during a study of shared clonotypes between healthy human individuals. Unsorted PBMC replicate PCRs drew on around 280 ng DNA, representing tens of thousands of T cell genomes. Sequencing on ten immunoSEQ deep assay plates was performed for unsorted PBMC DNA. TCRdb's copy holds only in-frame clones and misses some; the assay was immunoSEQ multiplex PCR. The data hold roughly 500,000 clones, with around 79% observed a single time. Recent vaccinations or acute infections were absent in the healthy HIV-negative adult donors. With unsorted samples, genomic DNA was obtained from tens of millions of PBMCs. Germline V gives CDR1 MNHEY, CDR2 SVGAGI. The CDR3 totals 14 residues. The ends were cut back, 6 bases at V and 2 bases at J, with 10 bases in the middle.

The source of this sequence is a woman aged 40 to 55 in good health. Some clones in this sample may be carry-over from other donors' samples. Sequencing input: PBMCs. The chain employs TRBV6-5 and TRBJ1-4, with a tentative D call TRBD1 (5 bases). CDR3 nucleotide sequence: TGTGCCAGCAGCCGGGGCTCGACTAATGAAAAACTGTTTTTT. Translating it yields CASSRGSTNEKLFF.